This is a list of T cell receptor beta chains from one sample in a study of blood T cell repertoires in COVID-19. Using immunoSEQ multiplex PCR, the repertoire was profiled, and TCRdb retains in-frame clones only, with some absent. This table holds 200,000 or so clones, about four fifths found once. The source material was peripheral blood. These receptor sequences come from a woman aged 25 to 45 who had recovered from COVID-19. Each CDR3 is given without its conserved first and last residue.

v_call: TRBV7-3; j_call: TRBJ1-1; cdr3_aa: ASSSAGLPGGTEAF
v_call: TRBV6-1; j_call: TRBJ1-2; cdr3_aa: ASSVPGQGPNYGYT
v_call: TRBV14; j_call: TRBJ1-2; cdr3_aa: ASSQDGIRNYGYT
v_call: TRBV5-3; j_call: TRBJ1-3; cdr3_aa: ARSVTQGRDENWSSGNTIY
v_call: TRBV10-3; j_call: TRBJ2-1; cdr3_aa: AISARTSGSINEQF
v_call: TRBV3-1/TRBV3-2; j_call: TRBJ1-1; cdr3_aa: ASSQDVGQLNTEAF
v_call: TRBV2; j_call: TRBJ2-1; cdr3_aa: ASMIWGTRVFPNGQF
v_call: TRBV18; j_call: TRBJ2-7; cdr3_aa: ASSPRQGNLPEQY
v_call: TRBV6-5; j_call: TRBJ1-6; cdr3_aa: ASQQGATSPLH
v_call: TRBV10-1; j_call: TRBJ2-3; cdr3_aa: ASSNRGPSDTQY